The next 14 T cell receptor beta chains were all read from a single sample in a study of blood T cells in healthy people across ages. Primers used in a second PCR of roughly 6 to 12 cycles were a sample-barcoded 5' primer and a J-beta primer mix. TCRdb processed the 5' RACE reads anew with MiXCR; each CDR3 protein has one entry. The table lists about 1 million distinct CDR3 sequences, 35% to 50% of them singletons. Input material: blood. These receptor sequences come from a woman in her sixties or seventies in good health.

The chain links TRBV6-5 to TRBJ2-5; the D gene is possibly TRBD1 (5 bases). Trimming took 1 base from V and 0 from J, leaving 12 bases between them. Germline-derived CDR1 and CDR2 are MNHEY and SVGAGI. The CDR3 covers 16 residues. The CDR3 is CASSYFDTGNQETQYF. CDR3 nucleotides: TGTGCCAGCAGTTACTTCGACACAGGCAACCAAGAGACCCAGTACTTC.

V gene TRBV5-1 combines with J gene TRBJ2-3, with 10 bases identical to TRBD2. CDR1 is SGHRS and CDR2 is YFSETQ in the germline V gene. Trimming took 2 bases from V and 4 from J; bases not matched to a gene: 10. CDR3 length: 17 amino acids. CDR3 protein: CASSLPPLAGAPDTQYF. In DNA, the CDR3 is TGCGCCAGCAGCTTACCCCCGCTAGCGGGAGCCCCAGATACGCAGTATTTT.

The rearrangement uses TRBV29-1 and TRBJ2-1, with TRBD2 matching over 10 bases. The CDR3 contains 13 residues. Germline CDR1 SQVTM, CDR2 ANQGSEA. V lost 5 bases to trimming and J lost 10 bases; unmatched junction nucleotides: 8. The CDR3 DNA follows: TGCAGCGTTTCTAGCGGGAGTAGGAAGGAGCAGTTCTTC. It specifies CSVSSGSRKEQFF.

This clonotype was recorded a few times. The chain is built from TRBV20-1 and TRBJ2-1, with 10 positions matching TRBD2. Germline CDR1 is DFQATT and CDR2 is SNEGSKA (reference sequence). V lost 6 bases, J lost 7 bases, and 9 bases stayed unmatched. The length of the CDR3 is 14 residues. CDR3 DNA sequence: TGCAGTGCCGAAGCGGGACTAGCGCGAAATGAGCAGTTCTTC. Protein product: CSAEAGLARNEQFF.

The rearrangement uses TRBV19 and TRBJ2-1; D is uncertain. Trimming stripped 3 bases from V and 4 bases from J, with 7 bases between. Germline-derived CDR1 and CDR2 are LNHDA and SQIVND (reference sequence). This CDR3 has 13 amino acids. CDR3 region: CASSIMGYNEQFF. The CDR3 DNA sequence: TGTGCCAGTAGTATCATGGGATACAATGAGCAGTTCTTC.

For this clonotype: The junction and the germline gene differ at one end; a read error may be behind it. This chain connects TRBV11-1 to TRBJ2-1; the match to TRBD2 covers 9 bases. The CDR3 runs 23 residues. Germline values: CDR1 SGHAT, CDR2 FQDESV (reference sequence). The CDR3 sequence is CASSSRVIAIAGVPFTSYNERFF. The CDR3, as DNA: TGTGCCAGCAGCTCAAGGGTGATAGCGATAGCGGGAGTTCCATTCACCTCCTACAATGAGCGGTTCTTC.

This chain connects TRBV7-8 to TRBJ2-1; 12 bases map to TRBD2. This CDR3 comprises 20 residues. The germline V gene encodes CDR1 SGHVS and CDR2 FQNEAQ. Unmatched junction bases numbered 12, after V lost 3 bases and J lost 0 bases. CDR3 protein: CASSFSPGLAGLSSYNEQFF. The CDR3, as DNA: TGTGCCAGCAGCTTCTCTCCGGGACTAGCGGGTCTAAGCTCCTACAATGAGCAGTTCTTC.

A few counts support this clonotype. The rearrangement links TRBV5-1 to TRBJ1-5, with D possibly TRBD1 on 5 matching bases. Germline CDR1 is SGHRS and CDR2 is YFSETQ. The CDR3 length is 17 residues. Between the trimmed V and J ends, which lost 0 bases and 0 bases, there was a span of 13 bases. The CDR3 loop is CASSLEPGGHSNQPQHF. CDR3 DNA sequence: TGCGCCAGCAGCTTGGAACCGGGGGGTCATAGCAATCAGCCCCAGCATTTT.

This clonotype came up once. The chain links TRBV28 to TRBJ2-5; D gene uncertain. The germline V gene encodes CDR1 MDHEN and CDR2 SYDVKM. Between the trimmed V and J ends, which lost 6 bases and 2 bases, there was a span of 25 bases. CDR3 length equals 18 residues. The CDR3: CASSSPAIENLKQETQYF. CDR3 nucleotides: TGTGCCAGCAGCTCTCCGGCGATAGAGAACTTGAAACAAGAGACCCAGTACTTC.

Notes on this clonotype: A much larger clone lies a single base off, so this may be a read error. The CDR3 bases are TGTGCCAGCAGTCCCAGCGGGGGACTCTACAATGAGCAGTACTTC. This encodes CASSPSGGLYNEQYF. The genes are TRBV12-3 or TRBV12-4 and TRBJ2-7; TRBD2 aligns across 8 bases. This CDR3 has 15 residues. Losses at the gene ends were 5 bases for V and 7 bases for J; bases not matched to a gene: 13.

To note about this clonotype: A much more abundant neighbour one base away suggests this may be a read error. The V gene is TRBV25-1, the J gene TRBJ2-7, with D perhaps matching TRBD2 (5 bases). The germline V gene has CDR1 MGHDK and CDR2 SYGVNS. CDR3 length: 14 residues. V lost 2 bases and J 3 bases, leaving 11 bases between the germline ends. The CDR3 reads CASSELRGNYEQYF. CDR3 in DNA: TGTGCCAGCAGTGAACTTAGAGGGAACTACGAGCAGTACTTC.

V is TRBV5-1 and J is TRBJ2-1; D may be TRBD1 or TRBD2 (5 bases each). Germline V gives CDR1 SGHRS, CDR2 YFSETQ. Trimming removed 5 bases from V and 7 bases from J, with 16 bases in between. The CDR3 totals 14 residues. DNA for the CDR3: TGCGCCAGCAGAGGGGAGATTACTACAAATGAGCAGTTCTTC. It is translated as CASRGEITTNEQFF.

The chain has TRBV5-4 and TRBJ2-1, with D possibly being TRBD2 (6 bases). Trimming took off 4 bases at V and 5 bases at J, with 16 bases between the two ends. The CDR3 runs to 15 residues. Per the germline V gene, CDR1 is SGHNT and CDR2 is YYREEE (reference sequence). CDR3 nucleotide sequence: TGTGCCAGCAGCCCTCACCCGGGAGAGAACAATGAGCAGTTCTTC. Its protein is CASSPHPGENNEQFF. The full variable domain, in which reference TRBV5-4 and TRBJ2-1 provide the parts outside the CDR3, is ETGVTQSPTHLIKTRGQQVTLRCSSQSGHNTVSWYQQALGQGPQFIFQYYREEENGRGNFPPRFSGLQFPNYSSELNVNALELDDSALYLCASSPHPGENNEQFFGPGTRLTVL.

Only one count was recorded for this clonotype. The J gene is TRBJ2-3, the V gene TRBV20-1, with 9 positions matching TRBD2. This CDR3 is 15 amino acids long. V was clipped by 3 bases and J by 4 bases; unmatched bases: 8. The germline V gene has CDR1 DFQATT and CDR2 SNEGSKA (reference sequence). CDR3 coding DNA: TGCAGTGCTAGCGGCGGGAGGGCCTTTTCAGATACGCAGTATTTT. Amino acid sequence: CSASGGRAFSDTQYF.